A selection of T cell receptor beta chains follows, all from one sample in a study of cytomegalovirus exposure and HLA in healthy donors. The protocol was immunoSEQ multiplex PCR, while the TCRdb copy is restricted to in-frame clones and leaves out a portion. Among 86,000 or so clones listed, 79% were seen once. Sample: PBMCs. The receptors derive from a woman aged 40 to 50 in good health and CMV-seropositive. CDR3s include the opening cysteine and the closing phenylalanine or tryptophan. Each record gives: clone size, D gene, J gene, V gene, CDR3 protein, CDR3 DNA. The D gene is left open where the match is weak. Clone size is given for some rows only: seen once, a few or many times, or a class if the clone is expanded.

clone_size: NA
d_call: TRBD1
j_call: TRBJ2-5
v_call: TRBV29-1
cdr3_aa: CSAQGVGETQYF
cdr3_nt: TGCAGCGCCCAGGGGGTCGGGGAGACCCAGTACTTC

clone_size: many
d_call: NA
j_call: TRBJ1-1
v_call: TRBV7-9
cdr3_aa: CASSLDMNTEAFF
cdr3_nt: TGTGCCAGCAGCTTAGATATGAACACTGAAGCTTTCTTT

clone_size: NA
d_call: NA
j_call: TRBJ1-1
v_call: TRBV7-2
cdr3_aa: CASSLGGANTEAFF
cdr3_nt: TGTGCCAGCAGCTTGGGGGGTGCGAACACTGAAGCTTTCTTT

clone_size: NA
d_call: TRBD2
j_call: TRBJ2-7
v_call: TRBV5-4
cdr3_aa: CASSIERGVYEQYF
cdr3_nt: TGTGCCAGCAGCATAGAGCGGGGGGTCTACGAGCAGTACTTC

clone_size: NA
d_call: TRBD1
j_call: TRBJ2-7
v_call: TRBV7-2
cdr3_aa: CASSTDRGGYEQYF
cdr3_nt: TGTGCCAGCAGCACAGACAGGGGAGGTTACGAGCAGTACTTC

clone_size: NA
d_call: NA
j_call: TRBJ1-2
v_call: TRBV28
cdr3_aa: CASSLYGGASGYTF
cdr3_nt: TGTGCCAGCAGTTTATACGGGGGGGCTTCTGGCTACACCTTC

clone_size: NA
d_call: TRBD2
j_call: TRBJ2-1
v_call: TRBV27
cdr3_aa: CASSLYVASGNYEQFF
cdr3_nt: TGTGCCAGCAGTTTATACGTGGCTAGCGGGAACTATGAGCAGTTCTTC

clone_size: NA
d_call: TRBD2
j_call: TRBJ2-5
v_call: TRBV6-8
cdr3_aa: CASSQSGADQETQYF
cdr3_nt: TGTGCCAGCAGCCAAAGCGGGGCAGATCAAGAGACCCAGTACTTC

clone_size: NA
d_call: TRBD2
j_call: TRBJ2-3
v_call: TRBV7-9
cdr3_aa: CASSLAPSGGPTQYF
cdr3_nt: TGTGCCAGCAGCTTAGCCCCTAGCGGGGGACCCACGCAGTATTTT

clone_size: NA
d_call: NA
j_call: TRBJ1-4
v_call: TRBV12-2
cdr3_aa: CASRLRQGRNEKLFF
cdr3_nt: TGTGCAAGTCGCTTACGGCAGGGCCGCAATGAAAAACTGTTTTTT

clone_size: few
d_call: NA
j_call: TRBJ2-1
v_call: TRBV6-5
cdr3_aa: CASRDSGAYNEQFF
cdr3_nt: TGTGCCAGCAGGGACTCGGGTGCCTACAATGAGCAGTTCTTC

clone_size: NA
d_call: NA
j_call: TRBJ1-4
v_call: TRBV30
cdr3_aa: CAWGGGPGLSEKLFF
cdr3_nt: TGTGCCTGGGGCGGGGGTCCGGGACTGAGTGAAAAACTGTTTTTT

clone_size: NA
d_call: TRBD1
j_call: TRBJ2-1
v_call: TRBV7-7
cdr3_aa: CASSSDRGPLSEQFF
cdr3_nt: TGTGCTAGCAGCTCCGACAGGGGGCCCCTCAGTGAGCAGTTCTTC

clone_size: NA
d_call: NA
j_call: TRBJ2-5
v_call: TRBV7-2
cdr3_aa: CASSLAQKETQYF
cdr3_nt: TGTGCCAGCAGCTTAGCACAGAAAGAGACCCAGTACTTC

clone_size: NA
d_call: NA
j_call: TRBJ1-3
v_call: TRBV19
cdr3_aa: CASSLPSQGVSGNTIYF
cdr3_nt: TGTGCCAGTAGTCTCCCAAGCCAAGGAGTTTCGGGAAACACCATATATTTT

clone_size: once
d_call: NA
j_call: TRBJ2-7
v_call: TRBV6-5
cdr3_aa: CASSPGTQVYEQYF
cdr3_nt: TGTGCCAGCAGCCCCGGGACACAAGTCTACGAGCAGTACTTC

clone_size: NA
d_call: TRBD2
j_call: TRBJ2-3
v_call: TRBV2
cdr3_aa: CASRGPGLAGAHKGTDTQYF
cdr3_nt: TGTGCCAGCAGAGGACCGGGACTAGCGGGGGCGCACAAGGGGACAGATACGCAGTATTTT

clone_size: NA
d_call: NA
j_call: TRBJ2-2
v_call: TRBV7-8
cdr3_aa: CASSHLNTGELFF
cdr3_nt: TGTGCCAGCAGCCACCTAAACACCGGGGAGCTGTTTTTT